This T cell receptor beta chain was sequenced during a study of shared clonotypes between healthy human individuals (dated by TCRdb to about 2020). Background on the whole study: A couple of women and three men aged 18 to 49 years were included in the cohort. For each donor, CD4 naive and CD4 memory were each run on three plates, CD8 naive on two plates, and CD8 memory on one plate. Between about 0.94 and 8.9 billion PBMCs per donor were obtained by leukapheresis. To increase sequencing depth and limit assay-specific biases, TCR repertoire library preparation and sequencing were carried out by different laboratories using diverse techniques. To estimate repertoire size and how much clonotypes are shared between individuals, the study performed deep sequencing of blood TCR repertoires from five healthy adults.

Note on this clone: This clone's antigen is unknown. Base qualities are missing; no much larger clone stands one base away.

The V and J ends are trimmed by 0 bases and 3 bases, leaving 10 bases between them. CDR1 is given as SGDLS and CDR2 as YYNGEE, both from the germline V gene. The CDR3 goes from the cysteine to the phenylalanine over 14 residues. Only CDR3 DNA is held: 42 bases, read in frame from base 1. Using the deep immunoSEQ assay, TCR CDR3 regions were amplified from genomic DNA by multiplex PCR. Extracted genomic DNA from each cell subset was spread evenly across all wells of several immunoSEQ 96-well plates, with each plate serving as a replicate. For sorted subsets, approximately 200 ng of genomic DNA, equivalent to some 30,000 T cell genomes, went into each replicate PCR. The purified libraries were quantified using a Qubit 3.0 fluorometer, sized with a Bioanalyzer 2100, and then quantified again using the KAPA Library Quantification kit. Each immunoSEQ 96-well plate was sequenced on its own single-read 150-cycle Illumina NextSeq 550 flow cell. Processing in the source paper ran as follows. Because the immunoSEQ output included only junctional sequences and no quality scores, the filtering could not be the same as the filtering used for full-length reads. Sequences were annotated with PyIR, a Python wrapper for IgBLAST v1.9, and V/J genes and CDR3 were assigned using IMGT germline references. Reads were removed for weak V/J assignments (E-value above 1e-6), missing CDR3, stop codons, out-of-frame junctions, or ambiguous translated residues. A V3J clonotype was defined by an identical inferred V gene, J gene, and CDR3 amino acid sequence. Percentage overlap between repertoires was computed as shared unique clonotypes divided by the size of the smaller repertoire. RTK rarefaction, the Chao1 estimator, and Recon v2.1 estimates of unobserved clonotypes were used to assess repertoire richness. Generation probabilities for all TCRbeta clonotypes obtained by the gDNA method from four donors were computed using OLGA. TCRdb took over this immuneACCESS table, retaining in-frame rearrangements with V and J assigned. Such tables are incomplete; in checked studies, under half of the missing clones stem from an unresolved V gene, and the remainder is unexplained. Clone size and V and J calls were adopted from that table, with D and trimming inferred from the DNA. The sample table contains some 2.3 million clones; only one count was recorded for 85% to 95% of them. Of the sample, 0.35% to 0.5% is held by the ten largest clones.

Donors were healthy HIV-negative adults with no recently reported acute infections or vaccinations. All donors were Caucasian adults living in Nashville, Tennessee, USA. CD4+ T cells were enriched by magnetic negative selection; naive cells were then positively selected on CD45RA, and the negative fraction formed the memory subset. Blood was collected by leukapheresis, and PBMCs were isolated by Ficoll-Histopaque density gradient centrifugation and then cryopreserved in liquid nitrogen vapor phase. Analytical flow cytometry was used to check the purity and quantity of every magnetically sorted T cell population. Genomic DNA was isolated from each sorted fraction and quantified by UV absorbance on a Nanodrop 2000c. Study-wide findings and limitations: Even with the large sequencing depth, rarefaction of the sorted-subset datasets indicated that sequencing was incomplete. Clonotypes shared by all four sorted-subset donors showed higher generation probabilities than non-shared clonotypes. Sampling was limited to blood, and TCR repertoires in tissue likely differ from TCR repertoires in blood. Estimated clonotype richness was generally larger for naive than for memory subsets. Because the study included a small number of donors, the genetic and exposure-history diversity represented was limited. Based on pairwise subsampling, the degree of clonotype sharing among donors was expected to be affected by sequencing depth. About 4.5% of naive CD4, roughly 3.6% of naive CD8, 2.3% of memory CD4, and around 0.4% of memory CD8 clonotypes were shared across several donors.

Here the chain combines TRBV9 and TRBJ2-7, with the D gene call left open. This sequence originates from a young man in good health. Some clones in this sample may be carry-over from other donors' samples. Sequencing used naive CD4+ T cells from PBMCs. The sample's cell subset or site label is to be understood as: CD45RA+ positively selected. The base sequence is TGTGCCAGCAGCGTAGGTTCAGCAGACTACGAGCAGTACTTC. It codes for CASSVGSADYEQYF.